This record covers a single T cell receptor (beta chain). The antigen remains unidentified. Trimming removed 4 bases at V and 4 bases at J, with 12 bases between. The CDR3 is made up of 14 amino acids. Germline loops: CDR1 SGHDT, CDR2 YYEEEE. With 60 Vbeta and 13 Jbeta primers, the PCR was carried out. The data were produced by immunoSEQ multiplex PCR, yet TCRdb's version contains in-frame clones alone and is incomplete. The sample lists about 130,000 clones, less than 80% occurring once. The data originate from a study of cytomegalovirus exposure and HLA in healthy donors. Study-level results: TCR beta chains numbering under 200 were designated cytomegalovirus-associated. A later analysis associated 16,951 TCR beta sequences with HLA alleles at a 0.05 false discovery rate.

This chain uses TRBV5-6 with TRBJ1-3; a possible D gene is TRBD1 (6 bases). This receptor was taken from a man aged 25 to 45 in good health and CMV-seronegative. The sample comprised PBMCs. The CDR3 DNA reads TGTGCCAGCAGCCTCACAGGGACCGGAAACACCATATATTTT. It specifies CASSLTGTGNTIYF.